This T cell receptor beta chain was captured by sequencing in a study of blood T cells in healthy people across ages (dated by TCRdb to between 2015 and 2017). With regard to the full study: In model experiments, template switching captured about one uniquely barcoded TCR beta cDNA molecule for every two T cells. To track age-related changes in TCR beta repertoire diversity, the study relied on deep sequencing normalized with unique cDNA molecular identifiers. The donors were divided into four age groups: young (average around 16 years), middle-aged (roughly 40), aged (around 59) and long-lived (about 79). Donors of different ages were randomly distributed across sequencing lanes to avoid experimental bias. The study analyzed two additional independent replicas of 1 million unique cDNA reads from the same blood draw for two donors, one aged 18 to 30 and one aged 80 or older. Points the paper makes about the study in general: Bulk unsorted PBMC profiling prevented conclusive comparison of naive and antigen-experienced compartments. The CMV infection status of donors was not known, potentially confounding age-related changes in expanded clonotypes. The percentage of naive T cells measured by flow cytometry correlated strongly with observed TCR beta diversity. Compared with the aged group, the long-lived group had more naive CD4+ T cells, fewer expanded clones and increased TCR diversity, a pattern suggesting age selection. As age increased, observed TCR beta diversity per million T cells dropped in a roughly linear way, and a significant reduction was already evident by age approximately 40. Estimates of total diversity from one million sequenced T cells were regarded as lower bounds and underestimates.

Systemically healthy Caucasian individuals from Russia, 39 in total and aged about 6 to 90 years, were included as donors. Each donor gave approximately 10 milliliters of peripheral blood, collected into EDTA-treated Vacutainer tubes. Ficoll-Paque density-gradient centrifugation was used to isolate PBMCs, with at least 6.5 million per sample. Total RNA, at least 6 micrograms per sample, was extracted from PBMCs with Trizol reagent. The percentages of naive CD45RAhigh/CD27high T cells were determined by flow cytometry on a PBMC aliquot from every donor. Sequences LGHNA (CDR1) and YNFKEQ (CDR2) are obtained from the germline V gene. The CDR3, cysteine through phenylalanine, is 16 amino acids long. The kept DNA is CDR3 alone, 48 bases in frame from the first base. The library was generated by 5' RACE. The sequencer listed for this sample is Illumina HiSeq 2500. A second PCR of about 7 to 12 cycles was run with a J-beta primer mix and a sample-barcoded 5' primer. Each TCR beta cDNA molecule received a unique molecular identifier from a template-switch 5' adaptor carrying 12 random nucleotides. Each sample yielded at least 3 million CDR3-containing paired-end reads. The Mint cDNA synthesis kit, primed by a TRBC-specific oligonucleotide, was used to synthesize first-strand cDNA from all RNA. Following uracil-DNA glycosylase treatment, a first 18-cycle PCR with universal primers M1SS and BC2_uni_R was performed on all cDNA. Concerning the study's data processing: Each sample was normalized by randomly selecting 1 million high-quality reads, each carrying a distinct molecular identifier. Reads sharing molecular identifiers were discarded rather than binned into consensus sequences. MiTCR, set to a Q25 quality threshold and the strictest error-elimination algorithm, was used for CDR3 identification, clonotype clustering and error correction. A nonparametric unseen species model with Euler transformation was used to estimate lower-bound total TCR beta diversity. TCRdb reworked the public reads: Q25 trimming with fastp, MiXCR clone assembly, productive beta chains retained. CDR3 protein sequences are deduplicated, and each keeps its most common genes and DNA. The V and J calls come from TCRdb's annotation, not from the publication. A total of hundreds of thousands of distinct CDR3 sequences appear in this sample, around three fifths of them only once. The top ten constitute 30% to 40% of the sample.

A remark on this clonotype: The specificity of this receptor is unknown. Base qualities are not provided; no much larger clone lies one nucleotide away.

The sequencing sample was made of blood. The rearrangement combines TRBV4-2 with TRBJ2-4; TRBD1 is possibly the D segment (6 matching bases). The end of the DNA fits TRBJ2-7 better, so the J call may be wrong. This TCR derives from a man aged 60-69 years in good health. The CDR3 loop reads CASSQGSGTRGYEQYF. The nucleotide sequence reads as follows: TGTGCCAGCAGCCAAGGCTCCGGGACAAGGGGGTACGAGCAGTACTTC.